What follows is one T cell receptor beta chain and its context. Antigen: not known. The sample is drawn from a study of CD4 T cells in relation to SARS-CoV-2 and coronaviruses. Study overall: No peptide or an HIV-1 Nef peptide pool served as negative control. The restricting HLA molecule for shared crossreactive spike epitopes was mapped.

Unexposed donor CD4+ T cells date from about 2011-2018, before the COVID-19 pandemic. After nine to ten days of culture, CD4+ T cells were isolated. Germline values: CDR1 SQVTM, CDR2 ANQGSEA. The V gene end was trimmed by 4 bases and the J gene end by 9 bases; junction bases not matched to a gene: 7. The CDR3 has 13 residues. Generated by immunoSEQ multiplex PCR, the TCRdb table keeps only in-frame clones and is missing some. The sample has fewer than 20,000 clones; about 84% are singletons. The chain has TRBV29-1 and TRBJ2-1; 9 nucleotides align to TRBD1. The source is a human donor in good health. Sequencing was done on a sample of CD4+ T cells from PBMCs, cultured in vitro. CDR3 bases: TGCAGCGTTGCCCGGACAGGGGATGGTGAGCAGTTCTTC. Translation gives CSVARTGDGEQFF.